Below, 12 T cell receptor beta chains from the same sample are listed, as sequenced in a study of blood T cell repertoires in COVID-19. The protocol was immunoSEQ multiplex PCR, while the TCRdb copy is restricted to in-frame clones and leaves out a portion. This sample has 120,000 or so clones; about 90% occur once, and the top ten carry roughly 29%. The specimen sequenced was peripheral blood. Source of these receptors: a woman between 65 and 79 years old with acute or convalescent COVID-19.

J is TRBJ1-2 and V is TRBV5-6; unclear D gene. Trimming cost V 4 bases and J 7 bases, with 14 bases left between them. Germline CDR1 is SGHDT and CDR2 is YYEEEE. The CDR3 contains 13 residues. CDR3 nucleotides: TGTGCCAGCAGCCCCGGAGGGAACGGTGGCTACACCTTC. This gives the protein CASSPGGNGGYTF.

This clone has just a few counts. The chain uses TRBV28 and TRBJ2-1, with 10 positions matching TRBD2. The CDR3 loop spans 14 amino acids. With V trimmed by 11 bases and J by 7 bases, 11 bases remained unmatched. Germline CDR1 is MDHEN and CDR2 is SYDVKM. The CDR3 sequence is CACRERGGKNEQFF. In DNA form, the CDR3 reads TGTGCCTGTCGGGAGCGGGGGGGCAAAAATGAGCAGTTCTTC.

The chain links TRBV10-1 to TRBJ2-1; TRBD1 matches 10 bases. V lost 6 bases, J lost 5 bases, and 4 bases stayed unmatched. CDR1 WNHNN and CDR2 SYGVQD come from the germline V gene (reference sequence). The CDR3 has 14 amino acids. CDR3 region: CASRGQGFHNEQFF. For the CDR3, the DNA is TGCGCCAGCAGGGGACAGGGGTTTCACAATGAGCAGTTCTTC.

The chain recombines TRBV7-8 with TRBJ1-1; D gene ambiguous. The CDR3 is made up of 15 amino acids. V was shortened by 2 bases and J by 3 bases, with 13 bases between the two germline ends. Germline V gene sequence: CDR1 SGHVS, CDR2 FQNEAQ. CDR3 sequence: CASSLFLSGDTEAFF. Here the CDR3 DNA reads TGTGCCAGCAGCTTATTTCTTAGTGGTGACACTGAAGCTTTCTTT.

The rearrangement joins TRBV7-3 to TRBJ2-5; the match to TRBD1 covers 9 bases. Germline CDR1 and CDR2: SGHTA and FQGTGA. The CDR3 is made up of 15 amino acids. V was pared by 5 bases and J by 4 bases, with 8 bases of the junction left unmatched. CDR3 DNA: TGTGCCAGCAGCCCGACGACAGGGGGGGGAGAGACCCAGTACTTC. It yields the protein CASSPTTGGGETQYF.

The rearrangement links TRBV24-1 to TRBJ2-5; 7 positions agree with TRBD2. The J segment lost 3 bases and the V segment lost 4 bases, leaving 10 bases of the junction unmatched. Germline V gene lookup returns CDR1 KGHDR and CDR2 SFDVKD. The CDR3 is 16 amino acids. CDR3 coding DNA: TGTGCCACCAGTGACCAAGCGGGAACACCTAAAGAGACCCAGTACTTC. This gives the protein CATSDQAGTPKETQYF.

V usage is TRBV19 and J usage is TRBJ1-2; 7 bases fit TRBD1. The germline V gene has CDR1 LNHDA and CDR2 SQIVND (reference sequence). With V trimmed by 7 bases and J by 4 bases, 12 bases remained unmatched. The length of the CDR3 is 15 residues. The CDR3, as DNA: TGTGCCAGTAATTCACAGGGGATGCAAAGCTATGGCTACACCTTC. This translates into CASNSQGMQSYGYTF.

Only one count was recorded for this clone. The rearrangement joins TRBV3-1 (or the pseudogene TRBV3-2) to TRBJ1-2; the D gene is possibly TRBD1 (5 bases). Germline lookup yields CDR1 LGHDT and CDR2 YNNKEL (reference sequence). Trimming removed 0 bases at V and 9 bases at J, with 14 bases between. The CDR3 runs to 14 residues. CDR3 nucleotides: TGTGCCAGCAGCCAAGAAGGAGGGGCCAGGAGCTACACCTTC. Protein product: CASSQEGGARSYTF.

This chain's CDR3 is CASTSGTGFTDTQYF. The CDR3 region has the DNA TGTGCCAGTACCTCCGGGACAGGATTTACAGATACGCAGTATTTT. The V call is TRBV19, the J call TRBJ2-3; 8 nucleotides agree with TRBD1. Germline lookup yields CDR1 LNHDA and CDR2 SQIVND (reference sequence). The CDR3 has 15 amino acids. The V gene end was trimmed by 7 bases and the J gene end by 3 bases; junction bases not matched to a gene: 9.

The J gene is TRBJ2-5, the V gene TRBV19; TRBD2 matches 10 bases. Germline V lookup: CDR1 LNHDA, CDR2 SQIVND (reference sequence). V dropped 3 bases and J dropped 0; count of bases not matched to a gene: 7. The length of the CDR3 is 17 residues. The CDR3 sequence is CASSIITSGDHQETQYF. The CDR3 DNA follows: TGTGCCAGTAGTATTATAACTAGCGGGGACCACCAAGAGACCCAGTACTTC.

This rearrangement joins TRBV11-1 to TRBJ2-7; possible D gene TRBD1, 6 bases. CDR1 and CDR2 from the germline V gene are SGHAT and FQDESV (reference sequence). Trimming removed 3 bases from V and 2 bases from J, with 14 bases in between. The CDR3 length is 15 residues. The CDR3 DNA follows: TGTGCCAGCAGCTTCATACAGGGAACCCCCTACGAGCAGTACTTC. Translation: CASSFIQGTPYEQYF.

This sequence joins TRBV3-1 (or the pseudogene TRBV3-2) and TRBJ1-2; tentative D call: TRBD1 (6 bases). CDR1 LGHDT and CDR2 YNNKEL come from the germline V gene (reference sequence). The CDR3 is made up of 14 amino acids. Trimming shortened V by 5 bases and J by 2 bases, and 12 bases separated the two germline ends. The CDR3 DNA follows: TGTGCCAGCAGCGAGGGACAAGGGAACTATGGCTACACCTTC. Its translation is CASSEGQGNYGYTF.